This is a list of T cell receptor beta chains from one sample in a study of T cell changes during pregnancy in multiple sclerosis. Assay used: immunoSEQ multiplex PCR; TCRdb lists only in-frame clones, some missing. The sample holds about 80,000 clones, over 85% seen once. The specimen comprised peripheral blood, sampled in the second trimester of pregnancy. The receptor set was obtained from a female donor in good health, enrolled as a control in a pregnancy study. CDR3s include the opening cysteine and the closing phenylalanine or tryptophan. D genes are given only for firm matches. Not every row has a clone size; where given, it reads once, few, many or a size class.

j_gene | abundance | v_gene | len | d_gene | CDR3nt | CDR3aa
TRBJ2-7 | NA | TRBV5-1 | 15 | TRBD2 | TGCGCCAGCAGCTTACCGACTAGCCTGGGAAACGAGCAGTACTTC | CASSLPTSLGNEQYF
TRBJ1-2 | NA | TRBV29-1 | 13 | NA | TGCAGCGCCGAACTGGCGGGGGGCCGTGGCTACACCTTC | CSAELAGGRGYTF
TRBJ2-7 | NA | TRBV27 | 15 | TRBD1 | TGTGCCAGCAGCAGATTCGGACAGGGGACCTACGAGCAGTACTTC | CASSRFGQGTYEQYF
TRBJ1-1 | NA | TRBV18 | 13 | TRBD1 | TGTGCCAGCTCACCGACAGGGGGCACTGAAGCTTTCTTT | CASSPTGGTEAFF
TRBJ2-7 | NA | TRBV5-1 | 17 | TRBD1 | TGCGCCAGCAGTCCGCGAATCCAAGGGACAGGATCCTACGAGCAGTACTTC | CASSPRIQGTGSYEQYF
TRBJ2-7 | once | TRBV6-1 | 14 | TRBD2 | TGTGCCAGCAGGGGGACTAGCCCCCTAGGGGAGCAGTACTTC | CASRGTSPLGEQYF
TRBJ1-6 | NA | TRBV6-5 | 12 | NA | TGTGCCAGCAGTTACTCCCAATCTACCCTCCACTTT | CASSYSQSTLHF
TRBJ1-4 | NA | TRBV19 | 14 | NA | TGTGCCAGTAGTATACGACAGTATAATGAAAAACTGTTTTTT | CASSIRQYNEKLFF
TRBJ2-1 | few | TRBV6-4 | 15 | TRBD2 | TGTGCCAGCAGTGACTCGAGCGGGAGCGGGCATGAGCAGTTCTTC | CASSDSSGSGHEQFF
TRBJ1-2 | NA | TRBV19 | 14 | NA | TGTGCCAGTAGTCCCAGACAGGAGGCGGATGGCTACACCTTC | CASSPRQEADGYTF
TRBJ2-5 | NA | TRBV5-1 | 14 | NA | TGCGCCAGCAGCTTGGCAGGGGACCAAGAGACCCAGTACTTC | CASSLAGDQETQYF
TRBJ2-1 | NA | TRBV6-5 | 14 | NA | TGTGCCAGCAGTTACTCTCCGACTTACAATGAGCAGTTCTTC | CASSYSPTYNEQFF
TRBJ1-4 | NA | TRBV28 | 14 | TRBD1 | TGTGCCAGCAGAACAGGGGGATTAGGTGAAAAACTGTTTTTT | CASRTGGLGEKLFF
TRBJ2-1 | NA | TRBV28 | 19 | TRBD2 | TGTGCCAGCAGTCGACCGGGACTAGCGGGGGAGTACTCCTACAATGAGCAGTTCTTC | CASSRPGLAGEYSYNEQFF
TRBJ1-1 | NA | TRBV28 | 16 | NA | TGTGCCAGCAGTTTAAGGGGGGGCCAGATGAACACTGAAGCTTTCTTT | CASSLRGGQMNTEAFF
TRBJ1-5 | NA | TRBV15 | 15 | TRBD1 | TGTGCCACCAGCAGAGATACAGGGGCCAATCAGCCCCAGCATTTT | CATSRDTGANQPQHF
TRBJ1-4 | NA | TRBV7-8 | 13 | NA | TGTGCCAGCAGCACTGACATCGAGGAAAAACTGTTTTTT | CASSTDIEEKLFF
TRBJ2-3 | NA | TRBV6-4 | 13 | NA | TGTGCCAGCAGTGACAACACAGCAGATACGCAGTATTTT | CASSDNTADTQYF
TRBJ2-5 | NA | TRBV5-1 | 14 | TRBD1 | TGCGCCAGCAGCCCGGACAGGGTGGGAGAGACCCAGTACTTC | CASSPDRVGETQYF
TRBJ2-7 | NA | TRBV5-8 | 17 | NA | TGTGCCAGCAGCTTGGACGACGGACTCAGGAGCTCCTACGAGCAGTACTTC | CASSLDDGLRSSYEQYF
TRBJ2-3 | NA | TRBV7-8 | 17 | NA | TGTGCCAGCAGCTTTAGGGGCGGGACGGGTGGGGTAGATACGCAGTATTTT | CASSFRGGTGGVDTQYF
TRBJ2-5 | NA | TRBV5-6 | 15 | TRBD1 | TGTGCCAGCAGCTTGGACAGGGGATACGAAGAGACCCAGTACTTC | CASSLDRGYEETQYF
TRBJ2-7 | NA | TRBV28 | 12 | NA | TGTGCCAGCTTTAGGAACGGGTACGAGCAGTACTTC | CASFRNGYEQYF
TRBJ2-7 | NA | TRBV28 | 15 | NA | TGTGCCAGCAGTTTATCCTTCGGGGTAACCTACGAGCAGTACTTC | CASSLSFGVTYEQYF
TRBJ2-1 | NA | TRBV5-4 | 15 | NA | TGTGCCAGCAGCGTGGGGGGAGCCTCCTACAATGAGCAGTTCTTC | CASSVGGASYNEQFF
TRBJ2-7 | NA | TRBV5-1 | 14 | TRBD1 | TGCGCCAGCAGCTTCCGGGACAGGGTGTTCGAGCAGTACTTC | CASSFRDRVFEQYF
TRBJ2-2 | NA | TRBV7-9 | 19 | TRBD1 | TGTGCCAGCAGCTTAGGGTTCAACGGGACAGGGGGGAACACCGGGGAGCTGTTTTTT | CASSLGFNGTGGNTGELFF
TRBJ2-7 | NA | TRBV7-2 | 13 | NA | TGTGCCAGCAGCTCACAGGCGGGGTTCGAGCAGTACTTC | CASSSQAGFEQYF
TRBJ2-7 | NA | TRBV2 | 11 | NA | TGTGCCAGCAAGGGGGACTACGAGCAGTACTTC | CASKGDYEQYF
TRBJ2-7 | NA | TRBV27 | 13 | NA | TGTGCCAGCAGTCCCGGGAGAGGCTACGAGCAGTACTTC | CASSPGRGYEQYF
TRBJ2-5 | NA | TRBV9 | 12 | NA | TGTGCCAGAAAAAGGGGAAGAGAAACCCAGTACTTC | CARKRGRETQYF
TRBJ2-5 | NA | TRBV28 | 18 | TRBD2 | TGTGCCAGCACCAACCCCCCCGGGACTAGCGATACCCAAGAGACCCAGTACTTC | CASTNPPGTSDTQETQYF
TRBJ1-4 | NA | TRBV7-9 | 12 | NA | TGTGCCAGCAGCCCCGGGAATGAAAAACTGTTTTTT | CASSPGNEKLFF
TRBJ1-2 | NA | TRBV19 | 17 | NA | TGTGCCAGTAGTATATCTGGCAACGGACAGCCCGGTAGCGGCTACACCTTC | CASSISGNGQPGSGYTF
TRBJ1-2 | NA | TRBV28 | 16 | TRBD1 | TGTGCCAGCAGCACGGACAGGGAGGGGTTTGACTATGGCTACACCTTC | CASSTDREGFDYGYTF
TRBJ1-4 | NA | TRBV7-2 | 14 | NA | TGTGCCAGCAGCTTATTCTCGGGTAATGAAAAACTGTTTTTT | CASSLFSGNEKLFF
TRBJ2-2 | NA | TRBV9 | 14 | TRBD2 | TGTGCCAGCAGCGACTCCCGGGAGGCCGGGGAGCTGTTTTTT | CASSDSREAGELFF
TRBJ2-5 | NA | TRBV4-1 | 17 | TRBD2 | TGCGCCAGCAGCCAACCCCAGGGGACTAGCGGTCGAGAGACCCAGTACTTC | CASSQPQGTSGRETQYF
TRBJ1-2 | NA | TRBV6-1 | 15 | TRBD1 | TGTGCCACCTACCGACAGGGGGGAGCGGGCTATGGCTACACCTTC | CATYRQGGAGYGYTF
TRBJ2-7 | once | TRBV19 | 14 | NA | TGTGCCAGTAGTATCTTAGCGGCCCCCTACGAGCAGTACTTC | CASSILAAPYEQYF
TRBJ2-3 | NA | TRBV6-5 | 15 | NA | TGTGCCAGCAGTTACAGGGGCGGTATCACAGATACGCAGTATTTT | CASSYRGGITDTQYF